Included here is one T cell receptor (beta chain) sequence, with context. V lost 3 bases, J lost 6 bases, and 11 bases stayed unmatched. The germline CDR1 and CDR2 sequences are LGHNA and YNFKEQ. The CDR3 has 18 residues. Recovered status applied to Cohort 3 donors who had two consecutive negative PCRs. It also applied to those with clearance or with symptom resolution. The data are from a study of blood T cell repertoires in COVID-19. Turning to the study itself: PBMCs, B-cell-depleted T cells, or T cells were the source of the cDNA or gDNA that made up the material.

In the source study's methods: Nucleated cell counts were estimated from reference gene primer amplification. Using immunoSEQ multiplex PCR, the repertoire was profiled, and TCRdb retains in-frame clones only, with some absent. V and J calls and clone size are those listed in that table; D and trimming were worked out from the DNA. The sample has about 380,000 clones, about 88% seen once. The sample taken for sequencing was PBMCs or T cells enriched from blood (not recorded which). V usage is TRBV4-2 and J usage is TRBJ2-2, with 12 bases matching TRBD2. The source is a woman aged 18-30 years who had recovered from COVID-19. The CDR3 DNA reads TGTGCCAGCAGCCAGACCTCTAGACTAGCGGGGGTCCCCGGGGAGCTGTTTTTT. Its translation: CASSQTSRLAGVPGELFF.